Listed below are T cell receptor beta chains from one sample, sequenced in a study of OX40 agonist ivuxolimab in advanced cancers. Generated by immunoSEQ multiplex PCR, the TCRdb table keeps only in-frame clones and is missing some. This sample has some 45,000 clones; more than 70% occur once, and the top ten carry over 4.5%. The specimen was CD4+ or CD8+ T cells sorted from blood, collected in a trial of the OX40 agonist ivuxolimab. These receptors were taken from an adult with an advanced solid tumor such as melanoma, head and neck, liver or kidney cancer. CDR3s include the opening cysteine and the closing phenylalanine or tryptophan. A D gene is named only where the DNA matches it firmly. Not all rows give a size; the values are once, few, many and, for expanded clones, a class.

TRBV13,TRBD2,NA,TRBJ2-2,CASSPLALAGETTGELFF,TGTGCCAGCAGCCCCCTGGCACTAGCGGGAGAGACCACCGGGGAGCTGTTTTTT
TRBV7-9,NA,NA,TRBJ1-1,CASSPGGGLGHKAFF,TGTGCCAGCAGCCCAGGCGGAGGTTTAGGACATAAAGCTTTCTTT
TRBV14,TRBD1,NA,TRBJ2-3,CASSSGTGTDTQYF,TGTGCCAGCAGTTCCGGGACAGGCACAGATACGCAGTATTTT
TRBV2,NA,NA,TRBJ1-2,CASSVGNLRGTNYGYTF,TGTGCCAGCAGTGTAGGAAATCTACGTGGTACTAACTATGGCTACACCTTC
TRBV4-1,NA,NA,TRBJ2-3,CASSQVRVTDTQYF,TGCGCCAGCAGCCAAGTGCGCGTCACAGATACGCAGTATTTT
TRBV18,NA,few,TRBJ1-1,CASSPRFRENTEAFF,TGTGCCAGCTCACCACGGTTTCGGGAGAACACTGAAGCTTTCTTT
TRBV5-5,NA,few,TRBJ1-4,CASSFDFNEKLFF,TGTGCCAGCAGCTTCGATTTTAATGAAAAACTGTTTTTT
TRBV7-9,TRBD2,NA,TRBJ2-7,CASSLVAGGFIYEQYF,TGTGCCAGCAGCTTAGTAGCGGGAGGATTTATCTACGAGCAGTACTTC
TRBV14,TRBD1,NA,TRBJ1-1,CASSQRQGNTEAFF,TGTGCCAGCAGCCAAAGACAGGGAAACACTGAAGCTTTCTTT
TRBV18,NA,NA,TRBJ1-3,CASSPLVDKGDRRNTIYF,TGTGCCAGCTCACCACTCGTCGACAAGGGCGACCGGAGAAACACCATATATTTT
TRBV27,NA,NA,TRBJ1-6,CASSWGGVDSPLHF,TGTGCCAGCAGCTGGGGTGGGGTAGATTCACCCCTCCACTTT
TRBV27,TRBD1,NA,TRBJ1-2,CASSPRTGYYGYTF,TGTGCCAGCAGTCCTAGGACAGGGTACTATGGCTACACCTTC
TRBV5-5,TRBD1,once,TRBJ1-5,CASSPGGNQPQHF,TGTGCCAGCAGCCCAGGGGGAAATCAGCCCCAGCATTTT
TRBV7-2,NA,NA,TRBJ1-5,CASSLQYSNQPQHF,TGTGCCAGCAGTCTTCAATATAGCAATCAGCCCCAGCATTTT
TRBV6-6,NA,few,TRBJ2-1,CASSYDGSYNEQFF,TGTGCCAGCAGTTACGATGGTAGCTACAATGAGCAGTTCTTC
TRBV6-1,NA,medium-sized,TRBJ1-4,CASRADINEKLFF,TGTGCCAGCAGAGCCGACATTAATGAAAAACTGTTTTTT
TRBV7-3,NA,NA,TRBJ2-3,CASSYSERGDTQYF,TGTGCCAGCAGCTACTCGGAGAGGGGGGATACGCAGTATTTT
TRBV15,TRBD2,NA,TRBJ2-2,CATSRNLPGTSNTGELFF,TGTGCCACCAGCAGAAACCTTCCCGGGACTAGCAACACCGGGGAGCTGTTTTTT
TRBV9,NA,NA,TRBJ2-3,CASSVAASTDTQYF,TGTGCCAGCAGCGTAGCGGCTAGCACAGATACGCAGTATTTT
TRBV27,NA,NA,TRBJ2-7,CASSLAEWGYEQYF,TGTGCCAGCAGTTTGGCCGAGTGGGGCTACGAGCAGTACTTC
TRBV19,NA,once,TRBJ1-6,CASSIDGSYNSPLHF,TGTGCCAGTAGTATAGACGGCTCCTATAATTCACCCCTCCACTTT
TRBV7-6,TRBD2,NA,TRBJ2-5,CASSSTKGLAGERKTQYF,TGTGCCAGCAGCTCAACAAAGGGACTAGCGGGAGAGAGAAAGACCCAGTACTTC
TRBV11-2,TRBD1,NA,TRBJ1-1,CASSPTGGGTEAFF,TGTGCCAGCAGCCCAACAGGGGGTGGCACTGAAGCTTTCTTT
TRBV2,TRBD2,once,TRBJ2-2,CASRASGSTTGELFF,TGTGCCAGCAGAGCTAGCGGGAGTACCACCGGGGAGCTGTTTTTT
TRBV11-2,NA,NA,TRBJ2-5,CASSFSHQETQYF,TGTGCCAGCAGCTTCTCGCACCAAGAGACCCAGTACTTC
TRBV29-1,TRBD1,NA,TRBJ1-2,CSVRGDSNYGYTF,TGCAGCGTGAGGGGGGACAGTAACTATGGCTACACCTTC
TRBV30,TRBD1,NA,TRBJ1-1,CAWSTGTGEAQAFF,TGTGCCTGGAGTACAGGGACAGGGGAGGCTCAAGCTTTCTTT
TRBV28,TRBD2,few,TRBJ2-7,CASRHAGLAGDEQYF,TGTGCCAGCCGCCACGCGGGACTAGCGGGAGATGAGCAGTACTTC
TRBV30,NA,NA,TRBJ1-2,CAWSDPGLVLNYGYTF,TGTGCCTGGAGTGATCCGGGACTTGTCTTGAATTATGGCTACACCTTC
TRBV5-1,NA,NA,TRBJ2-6,CASSEGSNAGANVLTF,TGCGCCAGCAGCGAGGGATCCAACGCTGGGGCTAACGTCCTGACTTTC
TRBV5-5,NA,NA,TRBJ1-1,CASSLRNTEAFF,TGTGCCAGCAGCTTGCGGAACACTGAAGCTTTCTTT
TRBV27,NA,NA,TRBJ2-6,CASSFKSTGANVLTF,TGTGCCAGCAGTTTTAAGTCCACTGGGGCCAACGTCCTGACTTTC
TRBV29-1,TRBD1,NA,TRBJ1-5,CSVRDRGFNQPQHF,TGCAGCGTGCGGGACAGGGGATTTAATCAGCCCCAGCATTTT
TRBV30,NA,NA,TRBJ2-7,CAWTGRANYEQYF,TGTGCCTGGACTGGGAGAGCCAACTACGAGCAGTACTTC
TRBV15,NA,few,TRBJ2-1,CATSREKPGSYNEQFF,TGTGCCACCAGCAGAGAGAAGCCCGGCTCCTACAATGAGCAGTTCTTC
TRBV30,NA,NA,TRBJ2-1,CAWSNYNEQFF,TGTGCCTGGAGTAACTACAATGAGCAGTTCTTC